The rows below give T cell receptor beta chains drawn from one sample of a study of T cell repertoires in cytomegalovirus infection. The antigens of these receptors remain unknown. TCRdb re-called the reads through MiXCR, storing one row per CDR3 protein. Seen here are roughly 280,000 distinct CDR3 sequences, 22% observed once, and the top ten hold roughly a fifth. Source: cultured PBMCs, taken from culture after CMV antigen stimulation. These receptors were taken from a human donor in good health (CMV status not recorded). Some clones in this sample may be carry-over from other donors' samples. CDR3s include the opening cysteine and the closing phenylalanine or tryptophan. D genes are given only for firm matches. A clone size is listed for some rows: how often the clone was seen (once, few, many), or a class if it is expanded.

clone size	D gene	CDR3 length	V gene	J gene	CDR3 DNA	CDR3 protein
once	.	16	TRBV11-2	TRBJ2-3	TGTGCCAGCAGCCCCCGATCTGGGGGGAGTGGAGATACGCAGTATTTT	CASSPRSGGSGDTQYF
many	.	14	TRBV7-2	TRBJ2-5	TGTGCCAGCAGCCCACGGGGGAGTCAAGAGACCCAGTACTTC	CASSPRGSQETQYF
.	.	15	TRBV9	TRBJ2-2	TGTGCCAGCAGCGTAGGCGGCAGTAACACCGGGGAGCTGTTTTTT	CASSVGGSNTGELFF
.	.	16	TRBV7-9	TRBJ1-1	TGTGCCAGCAGCTTAGGGGACATGCGGTCGAACACTGAAGCTTTCTTT	CASSLGDMRSNTEAFF
.	TRBD2	15	TRBV6-4	TRBJ2-1	TGTGCCAGCAGTGACAGGGCGGGAGAGTACAATGAGCAGTTCTTC	CASSDRAGEYNEQFF
few	.	15	TRBV11-1	TRBJ1-6	TGTGCCAGCAGCCCAGGGCCTGGAAGAAATTCACCCCTCCACTTT	CASSPGPGRNSPLHF
few	TRBD1	14	TRBV20-1	TRBJ1-2	TGCAGTGCTGAGAACCGGGACAGGGGGCTGGGCTACACCTTC	CSAENRDRGLGYTF
.	.	13	TRBV5-8	TRBJ1-5	TGTGCCAGCAGCTTGGGGCAGTACCAGCCCCAGCATTTT	CASSLGQYQPQHF
many	TRBD2	16	TRBV7-8	TRBJ2-3	TGTGCCAGCAGCCTCGATACTAGCGGAAGCACAGATACGCAGTATTTT	CASSLDTSGSTDTQYF
few	TRBD2	16	TRBV7-3	TRBJ2-5	TGTGCCAGCAGCTTAAGTAGCGGGAGGCTGGGGGAGACCCAGTACTTC	CASSLSSGRLGETQYF
many	.	15	TRBV7-2	TRBJ2-5	TGTGCCAGCAGCTTAAGGCAGGGTACTCAAGAGACCCAGTACTTC	CASSLRQGTQETQYF
few	TRBD1	16	TRBV7-9	TRBJ2-1	TGTGCCAGCAGCCCCGTGGGACAGGGGGTAAGCAATGAGCAGTTCTTC	CASSPVGQGVSNEQFF
few	.	15	TRBV9	TRBJ2-7	TGTGCCAGCAGCGTAGCCGCGGGACTCATCTACGAGCAGTACTTC	CASSVAAGLIYEQYF
few	TRBD1	16	TRBV6-6	TRBJ2-1	TGTGCCAGCAGTGGGCGGACAGGCAGCTCCTACAATGAGCAGTTCTTC	CASSGRTGSSYNEQFF
.	.	13	TRBV28	TRBJ2-1	TGTGCCAGCAGACAAGATTCTTACAATGAGCAGTTCTTC	CASRQDSYNEQFF
few	.	12	TRBV7-8	TRBJ1-4	TGTGCCAGCAGCTTAGGTCTTGGTAAACTGTTTTTT	CASSLGLGKLFF
few	TRBD2	14	TRBV28	TRBJ2-7	TGTGCCAGCCATCAGCGGGGAGTCTCCTACGAGCAGTACTTC	CASHQRGVSYEQYF
few	TRBD2	15	TRBV6-1	TRBJ2-7	TGTGCCAGCAGTCTCTCGACTAGCGGGAGCTACGAGCAGTACTTC	CASSLSTSGSYEQYF
many	TRBD2	17	TRBV7-2	TRBJ2-3	TGTGCCAGCAGCTTATCAGCGGGAGGGATATACACAGATACGCAGTATTTT	CASSLSAGGIYTDTQYF
.	.	13	TRBV7-9	TRBJ2-7	TGTGCCAGCAGCCCAAGCTCCTTCTACGAGCAGTACTTC	CASSPSSFYEQYF
.	.	14	TRBV5-1	TRBJ2-7	TGCGCCAGCAGCACCGACAGATTAATATACGAGCAGTACTTC	CASSTDRLIYEQYF
many	.	15	TRBV4-2	TRBJ2-7	TGTGCCAGCAGCCAGTCTAGCCCTCCCTCCTACGAGCAGTACTTC	CASSQSSPPSYEQYF
.	TRBD1	13	TRBV7-2	TRBJ2-3	TGTGCCAGCAGCTGGGACAGGACAGATACGCAGTATTTT	CASSWDRTDTQYF
few	TRBD2	15	TRBV5-6	TRBJ2-5	TGTGCCAGCAGCTTTGCGGGGGGAAGTCAAGAGACCCAGTACTTC	CASSFAGGSQETQYF
.	.	16	TRBV20-1	TRBJ2-1	TGCAGTGCTAGAGACCCGAATGCCGTTTGGGGGCATGAGCAGTTCTTC	CSARDPNAVWGHEQFF
.	.	14	TRBV7-8	TRBJ2-5	TGTGCCAGCAGCTTAGAGGTCAGGATGGATGTCCAGTACTTC	CASSLEVRMDVQYF
.	TRBD1	12	TRBV7-6	TRBJ1-2	TGTGCCAGCAGCTCGGGACAGCATGGCTACACCTTC	CASSSGQHGYTF
few	.	13	TRBV5-1	TRBJ1-5	TGCGCCAGCAGCCCGCAGGGCAGTCAGCCCCAGCATTTT	CASSPQGSQPQHF
many	.	15	TRBV12-3/TRBV12-4	TRBJ1-4	TGTGCCAGCAGGAAGCAGGGAGGGGGTGAGGAAAAACTGTTTTTT	CASRKQGGGEEKLFF
.	.	14	TRBV28	TRBJ2-5	TGTGCCAGCAGTTTCCCAGGGGTCGTGGAGACCCAGTACTTC	CASSFPGVVETQYF
.	.	17	TRBV19	TRBJ2-1	TGTGCCAGTAGTATCGGTCGGTCCTCGAGCTCCTACAATGAGCAGTTCTTC	CASSIGRSSSSYNEQFF
.	.	16	TRBV20-1	TRBJ1-2	TGCAGTGCTAGAGATGTCAGGGGCACGCTGGCCTATGGCTACACCTTC	CSARDVRGTLAYGYTF
many	TRBD2	16	TRBV12-3/TRBV12-4	TRBJ2-5	TGTGCCAGCAGTTTAGGGCTAGCGGGAGTTGGAGAGACCCAGTACTTC	CASSLGLAGVGETQYF
few	.	14	TRBV18	TRBJ2-3	TGTGCCAGCTCACCACTACAGGGACCAGATACGCAGTATTTT	CASSPLQGPDTQYF
few	.	16	TRBV6-5	TRBJ2-1	TGTGCCAGCAGTTACTGGGCTTCAAGCTCCTACAATGAGCAGTTCTTC	CASSYWASSSYNEQFF
.	.	14	TRBV6-5	TRBJ2-3	TGTGCCAGCAGCTCCACCAAGGGTAGAGATACGCAGTATTTT	CASSSTKGRDTQYF
few	.	12	TRBV12-3/TRBV12-4	TRBJ2-2	TGTGCCAGCAACCCCGCAGGCGGGGAGCTGTTTTTT	CASNPAGGELFF